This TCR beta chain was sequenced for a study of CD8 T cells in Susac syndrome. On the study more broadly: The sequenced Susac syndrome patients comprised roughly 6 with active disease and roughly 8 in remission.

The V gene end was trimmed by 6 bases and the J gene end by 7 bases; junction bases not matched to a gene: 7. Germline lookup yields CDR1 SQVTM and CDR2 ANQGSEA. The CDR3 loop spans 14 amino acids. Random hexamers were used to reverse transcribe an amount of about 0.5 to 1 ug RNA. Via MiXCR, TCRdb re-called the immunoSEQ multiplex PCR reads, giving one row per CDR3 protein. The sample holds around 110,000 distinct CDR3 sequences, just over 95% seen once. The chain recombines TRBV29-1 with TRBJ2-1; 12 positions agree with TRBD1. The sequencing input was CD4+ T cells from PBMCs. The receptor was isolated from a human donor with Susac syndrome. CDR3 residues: CSVSGQGARNEQFF. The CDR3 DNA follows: TGCAGCGTGTCGGGACAGGGGGCACGGAATGAGCAGTTCTTC.